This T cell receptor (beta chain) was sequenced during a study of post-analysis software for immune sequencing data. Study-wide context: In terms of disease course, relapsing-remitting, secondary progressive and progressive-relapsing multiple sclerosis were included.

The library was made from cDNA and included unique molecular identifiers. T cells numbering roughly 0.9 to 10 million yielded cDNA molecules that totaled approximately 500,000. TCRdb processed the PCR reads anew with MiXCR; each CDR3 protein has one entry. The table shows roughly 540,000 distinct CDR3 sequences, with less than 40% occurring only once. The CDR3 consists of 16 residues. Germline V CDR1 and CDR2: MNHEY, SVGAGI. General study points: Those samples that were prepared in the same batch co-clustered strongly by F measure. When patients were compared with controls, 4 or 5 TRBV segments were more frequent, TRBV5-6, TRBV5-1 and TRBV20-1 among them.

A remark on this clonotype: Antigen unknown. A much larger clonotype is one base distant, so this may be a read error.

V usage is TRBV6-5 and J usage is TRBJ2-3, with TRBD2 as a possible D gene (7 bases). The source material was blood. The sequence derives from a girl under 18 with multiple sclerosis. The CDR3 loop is CASSSLGGGGTDMQYF. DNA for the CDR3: TGTGCCAGCAGTTCCCTAGGGGGGGGCGGCACAGATATGCAGTATTTT.